What follows describes a single T cell receptor beta chain. The data belong to a study of blood T cell repertoires in COVID-19. Study in general: Acute-phase and convalescent COVID-19 samples originated in the United States, Italy and Spain. The cDNA or gDNA used as material had been derived from T cells, B-cell-depleted T cells, or PBMCs.

The authors' processing: Amplification with reference gene primers provided the estimates of nucleated cell counts. Method: immunoSEQ multiplex PCR; TCRdb's copy keeps in-frame clones and lacks some. V, J and clone size are taken as reported in that table, and D and trimming were inferred from the DNA itself. The sample lists some 98,000 clones; 80% were seen once. The CDR3 is 14 amino acids. Germline CDR1 MNHEY, CDR2 SVGEGT. Trimming removed 4 bases from V and 1 base from J, with 10 bases in between. The chain has TRBV6-2 or TRBV6-3 and TRBJ1-2, with unresolved D. The material sequenced was peripheral blood. This sequence was found in a human donor in a cohort sampled during active COVID-19. The CDR3 coding sequence is TGTGCCAGCAGTTCCTCCAGTATTAACTATGGCTACACCTTC. It specifies CASSSSSINYGYTF.